One and the same sample provided the 24 T cell receptor beta chains below, sequenced in a study of shared clonotypes between healthy human individuals. TCRdb's table, derived via immunoSEQ multiplex PCR, lists solely in-frame clones and lacks some. The data show some 580,000 clones, roughly 98% seen once. CD45RO-negative cells were positively selected for CCR7, leaving out terminally differentiated effector memory CD45RA+ cells. The sequencing sample was made of naive CD8+ T cells sorted from blood. The receptors were sampled from a man younger than 45 in good health.

This clone appeared once. The genes are TRBV4-1 and TRBJ2-1; D is unresolved. The CDR3 sequence is 11 residues long. Germline lookup yields CDR1 MGHRA and CDR2 YSYEKL. V lost 5 bases and J lost 7, with 6 bases in between. The CDR3 DNA reads TGCGCCAGCAGCGTTACGAATGAGCAGTTCTTC. Amino acids: CASSVTNEQFF.

The chain is built from TRBV28 and TRBJ2-3; 8 positions match TRBD1. CDR3 size: 16 residues. Germline V CDR1 and CDR2: MDHEN, SYDVKM. V lost 3 bases to trimming and J lost 2 bases; unmatched junction nucleotides: 7. CDR3 DNA: TGTGCCAGCAGTTTCGGACAGGGCGGTTTCACAGATACGCAGTATTTT. Its protein product is CASSFGQGGFTDTQYF.

The rearrangement links TRBV18 to TRBJ2-7, with 11 nucleotides matching TRBD2. Germline-derived CDR1 and CDR2 are KGHSH and LQKENI. The CDR3 is 17 residues long. J lost 5 bases, V lost 0 bases, and 9 bases had no gene match. The CDR3 DNA follows: TGTGCCAGCTCACCACCTGCTAGCGGGGGGCCTTTAGACGAGCAGTACTTC. Residues: CASSPPASGGPLDEQYF. The full variable domain, with the rest looked up from reference TRBV18 and TRBJ2-7, is NAGVMQNPRHLVRRRGQEARLRCSPMKGHSHVYWYRQLPEEGLKFMVYLQKENIIDESGMPKERFSAEFPKEGPSILRIQQVVRGDSAAYFCASSPPASGGPLDEQYFGPGTRLTVT.

The chain uses TRBV27 and TRBJ2-7, with 8 bases matching TRBD1. Germline V gene lookup returns CDR1 MNHEY and CDR2 SMNVEV (reference sequence). The V segment lost 6 bases and the J segment 0 bases; nucleotides outside the gene matches: 19. The CDR3 spans 19 residues. The DNA of the CDR3 is TGTGCCAGCAGCCTGGTACCCAGGGGGCGCACGGTTGGCTCCTACGAGCAGTACTTC. Its protein product is CASSLVPRGRTVGSYEQYF.

The chain employs TRBV27 and TRBJ1-2, with a tentative D call TRBD1 (6 bases). The CDR3 length is 15 residues. From germline, CDR1 is MNHEY and CDR2 SMNVEV (reference sequence). The germline V and J ends were trimmed by 2 bases and 4 bases, with 14 bases remaining between them. The CDR3 loop is CASSLRGALGYGYTF. The CDR3 region has the DNA TGTGCCAGCAGTTTACGGGGGGCGCTGGGCTATGGCTACACCTTC.

The chain has TRBV7-8 and TRBJ1-4; D is unclear. CDR3 size: 12 residues. Germline CDR1 and CDR2: SGHVS and FQNEAQ. The ends were cut back, 2 bases at V and 8 bases at J, with 6 bases in the middle. Written as DNA, the CDR3 is TGTGCCAGCAGCTTATGGACCGAAAAACTGTTTTTT. Translating gives CASSLWTEKLFF. The full variable domain, its missing parts supplied by reference TRBV7-8 and TRBJ1-4, is GAGVSQSPRYKVAKRGQDVALRCDPISGHVSLFWYQQALGQGPEFLTYFQNEAQLDKSGLPSDRFFAERPEGSVSTLKIQRTQQEDSAVYLCASSLWTEKLFFGSGTQLSVL.

A single count supports this clone. The chain carries TRBV14 and TRBJ2-7; possibly TRBD1 or TRBD2 for D (5 bases each). V gave up 3 bases and J gave up 3 bases, with 12 bases separating them. The CDR3 runs to 14 residues. Germline values: CDR1 SGHDN, CDR2 FVKESK. CDR3 in amino acids: CASSQLVRGYEQYF. CDR3 DNA sequence: TGTGCCAGCAGCCAGTTAGTGAGGGGCTACGAGCAGTACTTC. The entire variable domain, with the rest obtained from reference TRBV14 and TRBJ2-7, is as follows: EAGVTQFPSHSVIEKGQTVTLRCDPISGHDNLYWYRRVMGKEIKFLLHFVKESKQDESGMPNNRFLAERTGGTYSTLKVQPAELEDSGVYFCASSQLVRGYEQYFGPGTRLTVT.

The chain combines TRBV5-6 with TRBJ2-1; TRBD2 matches 7 bases. CDR3 length: 14 amino acids. J lost 5 bases, V lost 4 bases, and 6 bases had no gene match. Germline V gene data show CDR1 as SGHDT and CDR2 as YYEEEE. In DNA, the CDR3 is TGTGCCAGCAGCCCAACCGGGACTAACAATGAGCAGTTCTTC. Amino acids: CASSPTGTNNEQFF.

The J gene is TRBJ2-1, the V gene TRBV7-9; 8 nucleotides line up with TRBD2. The CDR3 extends over 13 amino acids. Germline V gene lookup returns CDR1 SEHNR and CDR2 FQNEAQ (reference sequence). CDR3 amino acids: CASGKSAYNEQFF. CDR3 DNA sequence: TGTGCTAGCGGGAAGTCGGCCTACAATGAGCAGTTCTTC.

The rearrangement joins TRBV29-1 to TRBJ2-2; TRBD2 might be the D (5 bases). The germline V and J ends were trimmed by 2 bases and 6 bases, with 13 bases remaining between them. The CDR3 loop spans 14 amino acids. Germline values: CDR1 SQVTM, CDR2 ANQGSEA. In DNA, the CDR3 is TGCAGCGTTGAACCCGGGAAGGCGGCCGGGGAGCTGTTTTTT. Translated: CSVEPGKAAGELFF.

This clone has a single count. This chain uses TRBV2 with TRBJ1-3, with 7 bases fitting TRBD1. The ends lost 4 bases at V and 0 bases at J; junction bases unmatched: 9. CDR1 is SNHLY and CDR2 is FYNNEI in the germline V gene. The CDR3 loop spans 17 amino acids. The CDR3 here is CASSGTGLEDSGNTIYF. The CDR3 region has the DNA TGTGCCAGCAGTGGGACAGGTCTAGAGGACTCTGGAAACACCATATATTTT.

The chain couples TRBV7-8 to TRBJ1-5; a possible D gene is TRBD1 (5 bases). V was shortened by 5 bases and J by 5 bases, with 19 bases between the two germline ends. The CDR3 runs 16 residues. CDR1 and CDR2 (germline): SGHVS, FQNEAQ. As DNA, the CDR3 is TGTGCCAGCAGCCCACGCCGGGACGGGCAGTATCAGCCCCAGCATTTT. It translates to CASSPRRDGQYQPQHF. The variable domain in full, completed from reference TRBV7-8 and TRBJ1-5, reads GAGVSQSPRYKVAKRGQDVALRCDPISGHVSLFWYQQALGQGPEFLTYFQNEAQLDKSGLPSDRFFAERPEGSVSTLKIQRTQQEDSAVYLCASSPRRDGQYQPQHFGDGTRLSIL.

The rearrangement joins TRBV27 to TRBJ2-1; no definite D call. The CDR3 spans 15 residues. Trimming removed 1 base from V and 0 bases from J, with 7 bases in between. The germline V gene has CDR1 MNHEY and CDR2 SMNVEV (reference sequence). Here the CDR3 reads CASSLFLSSYNEQFF. DNA for the CDR3: TGTGCCAGCAGTTTATTTCTCAGCTCCTACAATGAGCAGTTCTTC.

The rearrangement links TRBV25-1 to TRBJ2-2; 9 bases agree with TRBD2. J gave up 4 bases and V 5 bases, and 11 bases lay outside the gene matches. The length of the CDR3 is 17 residues. CDR1 MGHDK and CDR2 SYGVNS come from the germline V gene. As DNA, the CDR3 is TGTGCCAGCAGTTCAACTAGCGGGCTCGGCGGCACCGGGGAGCTGTTTTTT. Translated: CASSSTSGLGGTGELFF.

This chain joins TRBV19 and TRBJ1-5; D unclear. V was trimmed by 3 bases and J by 5 bases, leaving 29 bases between them. This CDR3 has 20 amino acids. The germline V gene has CDR1 LNHDA and CDR2 SQIVND (reference sequence). CDR3 residues: CASSIRGFSSLASFDQPQHF. In DNA form, the CDR3 reads TGTGCCAGTAGTATTCGTGGGTTTTCTTCCTTAGCCTCATTTGATCAGCCCCAGCATTTT.

The rearrangement links TRBV27 to TRBJ2-1; 9 nucleotides align to TRBD2. The CDR3 is made up of 16 amino acids. J gave up 7 bases and V 1 base, and 8 bases lay outside the gene matches. Germline lookup yields CDR1 MNHEY and CDR2 SMNVEV (reference sequence). Here the CDR3 reads CASSLFGTSNLNEQFF. The CDR3 nucleotides are TGTGCCAGCAGTTTATTTGGGACTAGCAATCTTAATGAGCAGTTCTTC.

As regards this clone: Other nucleotide sequences from this sample produce the same CDR3. The rearrangement uses TRBV25-1 and TRBJ2-7; D is uncertain. This CDR3 has 11 amino acids. Germline values: CDR1 MGHDK, CDR2 SYGVNS. Trimming removed 5 bases from V and 3 bases from J, with 5 bases in between. The DNA of the CDR3 is TGTGCCAGCAGTTGGGGCTACGAGCAGTACTTC. Protein product: CASSWGYEQYF.

The chain couples TRBV4-3 to TRBJ2-7; D might be TRBD2 (6 bases). The V gene lost 1 base and the J gene lost 4 bases, with 8 bases spanning the gap. CDR1 is LGHNA, CDR2 YSLEER, per germline. This CDR3 contains 13 residues. CDR3 coding DNA: TGCGCCAGCAGCCAAGCTGCGGGATACGAGCAGTACTTC. Protein sequence: CASSQAAGYEQYF.

The chain carries TRBV29-1 and TRBJ2-1; 8 bases are shared with TRBD2. With 8 bases clipped from V and 5 bases from J, the junction kept 8 bases outside the gene matches. Looked up from germline, CDR1 is SQVTM and CDR2 is ANQGSEA. The CDR3 extends over 13 amino acids. CDR3 protein: CSPRVAGNNEQFF. The CDR3 DNA follows: TGCAGCCCAAGGGTAGCGGGAAACAATGAGCAGTTCTTC.

CDR3 sequence reads: CASSLVLAGELHSYNEQFF. The CDR3 DNA follows: TGTGCCAGCAGCTTAGTACTAGCGGGAGAACTTCACTCCTACAATGAGCAGTTCTTC. This sequence joins TRBV7-8 and TRBJ2-1; 11 bases line up with TRBD2. With 1 base clipped from V and 0 bases from J, the junction kept 8 bases outside the gene matches. The CDR3 is made up of 19 amino acids. Germline V gives CDR1 SGHVS, CDR2 FQNEAQ.

The V and J genes are TRBV9 and TRBJ1-2; no clear D. V dropped 8 bases and J dropped 2 bases, with 10 bases sitting between them. Germline CDR1 and CDR2: SGDLS and YYNGEE. This CDR3 spans 12 amino acids. CDR3 residues: CASTGVNYGYTF. CDR3 sequence (DNA): TGTGCCAGTACCGGGGTAAACTATGGCTACACCTTC. The variable domain in full, completed from reference TRBV9 and TRBJ1-2, reads DSGVTQTPKHLITATGQRVTLRCSPRSGDLSVYWYQQSLDQGLQFLIQYYNGEERAKGNILERFSAQQFPDLHSELNLSSLELGDSALYFCASTGVNYGYTFGSGTRLTVV.

The rearrangement uses TRBV6-1 and TRBJ2-7; D is tentatively TRBD1 or TRBD2 (5 bases each). The ends were cut back, 3 bases at V and 2 bases at J, with 14 bases in the middle. Germline loops: CDR1 MNHNS, CDR2 SASEGT. The CDR3 sequence is 15 residues long. CDR3 protein: CASSELMPGPYEQYF. The DNA of the CDR3 is TGTGCCAGCAGTGAGCTCATGCCGGGACCCTACGAGCAGTACTTC.

Concerning this clone: Other DNA sequences within the sample encode an identical CDR3. DNA of the CDR3: TGTGCCAGCAGCCCCGGCTACGAGCAGTACTTC. This encodes CASSPGYEQYF. The chain has TRBV9 and TRBJ2-7; D is ambiguous. The V end lost 4 bases, the J end lost 3 bases, and 5 bases lay between the germline ends. CDR3 size: 11 residues. Germline loops: CDR1 SGDLS, CDR2 YYNGEE.

V usage is TRBV13 and J usage is TRBJ2-7; 8 bases match TRBD1. CDR1 and CDR2 from the germline V gene are PRHDT and FYEKMQ (reference sequence). Unmatched junction bases numbered 5, after V lost 3 bases and J lost 1 base. This CDR3 comprises 15 residues. The CDR3: CASSFSGQGSYEQYF. The CDR3 region has the DNA TGTGCCAGCAGCTTTTCAGGACAGGGATCCTACGAGCAGTACTTC.